These 17 T cell receptor beta chains were sequenced from one sample in a study of T cell responses to AZD1222 COVID-19 vaccine (dated by TCRdb to 2020 to 2023). Receptor libraries were prepared by the immunoSEQ multiplex PCR assay. TCRdb provides this immuneACCESS table in a form limited to in-frame rearrangements. Some clones are lacking; in checked studies, under half of them reflect an unresolved V gene, and why the rest are absent is not known. The sample has 100,000 or so clones on record, 88% of them singletons. The ten largest make up 9% to 9.5% of the sample. Per the publication, the time point label means: baseline before first vaccination. Source: peripheral blood, taken on day 0 of AZD1222 vaccination. The receptors stem from an adult in good health.

In its sample, this clone was seen a few times. The chain recombines TRBV28 with TRBJ1-2, with 11 bases lining up with TRBD1. Germline trimming cut 8 bases from V and 4 bases from J; bases unmatched to any gene: 9. This CDR3 has 15 amino acids. Germline V CDR1 and CDR2: MDHEN, SYDVKM. DNA for the CDR3: TGTGCCAGCTGGGGTTGGGGGACAGGGGGCTATGGCTACACCTTC. It translates to CASWGWGTGGYGYTF.

The chain recombines TRBV15 with TRBJ1-5; D uncertain. Between the trimmed V and J ends, which lost 4 bases and 2 bases, there was a span of 12 bases. This CDR3 has 15 amino acids. Germline CDR1 LNHNV, CDR2 YYDKDF (reference sequence). For the CDR3, the DNA is TGTGCCACCAGCATAAGCGGAACACGCAATCAGCCCCAGCATTTT. Translating it yields CATSISGTRNQPQHF.

This chain links TRBV6-5 with TRBJ2-3, with 9 bases that match TRBD2. The CDR3 is 15 amino acids. V lost 6 bases to trimming and J lost 2 bases; unmatched junction nucleotides: 6. Germline-derived CDR1 and CDR2 are MNHEY and SVGAGI. The CDR3 sequence is CASRDPSGTTDTQYF. CDR3 nucleotides: TGTGCCAGCAGGGACCCTAGCGGGACCACAGATACGCAGTATTTT.

The rearrangement uses TRBV6-2 or TRBV6-3 and TRBJ2-2, with 8 positions matching TRBD1. The germline gives CDR1 MNHEY, CDR2 SVGEGT. The CDR3 is 15 amino acids. Trimming removed 7 bases from V and 7 bases from J; junction bases left unmatched: 11. CDR3 protein: CASTPGAGGSGELFF. The CDR3 DNA sequence: TGTGCCAGCACCCCGGGGGCAGGGGGCAGCGGGGAGCTGTTTTTT.

This clone was recorded a few times. The rearrangement joins TRBV6-6 to TRBJ1-2; 9 bases agree with TRBD1. The CDR3 runs to 14 residues. Per the germline V gene, CDR1 is MNHNY and CDR2 is SVGAGI (reference sequence). Trimming cost V 2 bases and J 3 bases; bases outside gene matches: 1. The CDR3 loop reads CASSYRDRDYGYTF. CDR3 nucleotide sequence: TGTGCCAGCAGTTACCGGGACAGGGACTATGGCTACACCTTC.

This chain joins TRBV9 and TRBJ1-2; D possibly corresponds to TRBD1 (5 bases). CDR3 length: 11 amino acids. Trimming cost V 4 bases and J 13 bases, with 14 bases left between them. From germline, CDR1 is SGDLS and CDR2 YYNGEE. The CDR3 region is CASSFQGPITF. As DNA, the CDR3 is TGTGCCAGCAGCTTCCAGGGCCCCATCACCTTC.

The chain uses TRBV6-5 and TRBJ2-7; 9 bases are a match to TRBD2. CDR1 MNHEY and CDR2 SVGAGI come from the germline V gene. CDR3 size: 16 residues. J gave up 0 bases and V 2 bases, and 5 bases lay outside the gene matches. CDR3 sequence reads: CASSYASGTSSYEQYF. CDR3 nucleotides: TGTGCCAGCAGTTACGCTAGCGGGACCTCCTCCTACGAGCAGTACTTC.

In its sample, this clone was seen a few times. The chain employs TRBV19 and TRBJ2-5; perhaps TRBD2 as D (6 bases). This CDR3 is 12 amino acids long. V lost 7 bases, J lost 3 bases, and 9 bases lay in between. Germline-derived CDR1 and CDR2 are LNHDA and SQIVND (reference sequence). The CDR3 DNA reads TGTGCCAGTACCATAGCGGAAGAGACCCAGTACTTC. Encoded protein: CASTIAEETQYF.

The chain carries TRBV19 and TRBJ2-1; TRBD2 matches 12 bases. There are 16 residues in the CDR3. CDR1 LNHDA and CDR2 SQIVND come from the germline V gene (reference sequence). The trim removed 2 bases at V and 6 bases at J, leaving 5 bases unmatched. The CDR3 DNA reads as TGTGCCAGTAGTATACTAGCGGGAGGGCAGGGCAATGAGCAGTTCTTC. Amino acids: CASSILAGGQGNEQFF.

The CDR3 here is CASSMRTSNYGYTF. CDR3 DNA sequence: TGTGCCAGTAGTATGAGGACCTCTAACTATGGCTACACCTTC. This sequence joins TRBV19 and TRBJ1-2; D gene ambiguous. This CDR3 comprises 14 residues. The germline CDR1 and CDR2 sequences are LNHDA and SQIVND (reference sequence). Deletions cut 3 bases from V and 0 bases from J, with 8 bases between.

A note on this clone: The same CDR3 can be traced to other DNA sequences in this sample. The chain carries TRBV12-3 or TRBV12-4 and TRBJ2-1, with unresolved D. This CDR3 is 11 amino acids long. V was pared by 3 bases and J by 8 bases, with 5 bases between. This CDR3 reads CASSLGDEQFF. As DNA, the CDR3 is TGTGCCAGCAGTTTGGGTGATGAGCAGTTCTTC.

J is TRBJ1-1 and V is TRBV5-4; 8 nucleotides align to TRBD1. This CDR3 spans 14 amino acids. The J segment lost 0 bases and the V segment lost 9 bases, leaving 7 bases of the junction unmatched. Germline CDR1 and CDR2: SGHNT and YYREEE (reference sequence). CDR3 in DNA: TGTGCCACCAATACAGGGGGGATGAACACTGAAGCTTTCTTT. This sequence encodes CATNTGGMNTEAFF.

There are a few counts of this clone. CDR3 coding DNA: TGTGCCAGCAGCCAATCGCGGTACAATGAGCAGTTCTTC. Its translation is CASSQSRYNEQFF. The gene calls are TRBV16 and TRBJ2-1; D remains unclear. The V end lost 0 bases, the J end lost 4 bases, and 4 bases lay between the germline ends. The CDR3 sequence is 13 residues long. CDR1 and CDR2 (germline): KGHSY, FQNENV.

CDR3 bases: TGTGCCAGCAGTTCCCAACTAGCGCCGAGCTCCTACGAGCAGTACTTC. Translating gives CASSSQLAPSSYEQYF. The chain combines TRBV6-5 with TRBJ2-7, with 7 bases that match TRBD2. The CDR3 covers 16 residues. Germline V gives CDR1 MNHEY, CDR2 SVGAGI. V dropped 4 bases and J dropped 0; count of bases not matched to a gene: 9.

This clone was detected only once. The rearrangement joins TRBV6-6 to TRBJ2-7; D possibly uses TRBD1 or TRBD2 (5 bases each). This CDR3 has 15 residues. The germline V and J ends were trimmed by 5 bases and 4 bases, with 18 bases remaining between them. CDR1 and CDR2 (germline): MNHNY, SVGAGI (reference sequence). CDR3 amino acids: CASSPRDGLSYEQYF. CDR3 DNA sequence: TGTGCCAGCAGTCCCCGGGACGGGTTGTCGTACGAGCAGTACTTC.

The chain couples TRBV30 to TRBJ1-6; no clear D gene. The germline V and J ends were trimmed by 1 base and 0 bases, with 13 bases remaining between them. The CDR3 has 17 residues. CDR1 and CDR2 from the germline V gene are GTSNPN and SVGIG (reference sequence). CDR3 nucleotides: TGTGCCTGGAGTGCGCCCAGCCCCAGCTCCTATAATTCACCCCTCCACTTT. Protein: CAWSAPSPSSYNSPLHF.

The rearrangement joins TRBV27 to TRBJ1-6; 7 bases are shared with TRBD1. Germline CDR1 MNHEY, CDR2 SMNVEV (reference sequence). CDR3 length: 15 residues. The V and J ends lost 5 bases and 6 bases, in that order; junction bases with no gene match: 7. Written as DNA, the CDR3 is TGTGCCAGCAGTCTCAGACAGGGTGGTAATTCACCCCTCCACTTT. It specifies CASSLRQGGNSPLHF.